The rows below give T cell receptor beta chains drawn from one sample of a study of cytomegalovirus exposure and HLA in healthy donors. TCRdb's table, derived via immunoSEQ multiplex PCR, lists solely in-frame clones and lacks some. This table has over 150,000 clones, 83% appearing once. Sequencing was performed on PBMCs. Receptors were obtained from a man aged 50 to 59 in good health and CMV-seronegative. Both conserved end residues are part of each CDR3. D genes are given only for firm matches.

TRBV5-1	TRBD2	TRBJ2-7	TGCGCCAGCAGCTTGGAGGCCGGGAGGCAGCACGAGCAGTACTTC	CASSLEAGRQHEQYF
TRBV9	-	TRBJ1-1	TGTGCCAGCAGCGTAGTAGGGGCAACTGAAGCTTTCTTT	CASSVVGATEAFF
TRBV2	TRBD1	TRBJ1-4	TGTGCCAGCAGCCCGGGAGACAGGGTGACTGAAAAACTGTTTTTT	CASSPGDRVTEKLFF
TRBV19	-	TRBJ1-1	TGTGCCAGTAGTATTACAGGGAAACGGACTGAAGCTTTCTTT	CASSITGKRTEAFF
TRBV30	-	TRBJ2-7	TGTGCCTGGAGCGGGGTCGAGCAGTACTTC	CAWSGVEQYF
TRBV19	TRBD2	TRBJ2-1	TGTGCCAGTAGTACCCCTAGCGGGAAGGGGGTCTCGGTCAATGAGCAGTTCTTC	CASSTPSGKGVSVNEQFF
TRBV4-1	TRBD2	TRBJ2-3	TGCGCCAGCAGGCTGGGGGGAGCGGGAGGCCACCGCACAGATACGCAGTATTTT	CASRLGGAGGHRTDTQYF
TRBV7-8	TRBD1	TRBJ2-4	TGTGCCAGCAGCAGGAGGGACAGGGGGAACATTCAGTACTTC	CASSRRDRGNIQYF
TRBV9	-	TRBJ2-2	TGTGCCAGCAGCTTAAGGGACTCCTACACCGGGGAGCTGTTTTTT	CASSLRDSYTGELFF
TRBV5-6	TRBD1	TRBJ1-2	TGTGCCAGCAGCCGTGGACAGGGAGATGGCTACACCTTC	CASSRGQGDGYTF